Below, 16 T cell receptor beta chains from the same sample are listed, as sequenced in a study of OX40 agonist ivuxolimab in advanced cancers. Libraries were constructed by the immunoSEQ multiplex PCR assay. Held by TCRdb, this immuneACCESS table contains in-frame sequences only and omits some clones. Under half of the omission traces to an unresolved V gene where checked; the cause of the rest is unknown. The sample table shows about 68,000 clones, and around 80% are seen once. 1.5% to 2% of the sample goes to the ten largest clones. The input for sequencing was CD4+ or CD8+ T cells sorted from blood, taken in a trial of the OX40 agonist ivuxolimab. The origin of the receptors is an adult with an advanced solid tumor such as melanoma, head and neck, liver or kidney cancer.

This clone has just one count. This CDR3 reads CASNSRGPTNEKLFF. Written as DNA, the CDR3 is TGTGCCAGCAATTCCCGGGGACCAACTAATGAAAAACTGTTTTTT. The rearrangement joins TRBV6-5 to TRBJ1-4; the D gene is possibly TRBD1 (5 bases). The ends were cut back, 7 bases at V and 0 bases at J, with 12 bases in the middle. Germline V gene sequence: CDR1 MNHEY, CDR2 SVGAGI. The CDR3 is made up of 15 amino acids.

The rearrangement joins TRBV28 to TRBJ1-3; D ambiguous. In germline, CDR1 is MDHEN, CDR2 SYDVKM. The CDR3 is 15 amino acids. Trimming pared 5 bases from V and 0 bases from J, leaving 11 bases between. The CDR3 coding sequence is TGTGCCAGCAGTGGACCCGGGAGCTCTGGAAACACCATATATTTT. As protein: CASSGPGSSGNTIYF.

This sequence joins TRBV9 and TRBJ2-3, with 10 bases lining up with TRBD2. The CDR3 is made up of 14 amino acids. Germline trimming cut 3 bases from V and 6 bases from J; bases unmatched to any gene: 4. The V gene's germline CDR1 is SGDLS and CDR2 YYNGEE. CDR3 in DNA: TGTGCCAGCAGCGAGGGACTAGCGACGGATACGCAGTATTTT. Protein product: CASSEGLATDTQYF. The variable domain in full, completed from reference TRBV9 and TRBJ2-3, reads DSGVTQTPKHLITATGQRVTLRCSPRSGDLSVYWYQQSLDQGLQFLIQYYNGEERAKGNILERFSAQQFPDLHSELNLSSLELGDSALYFCASSEGLATDTQYFGPGTRLTVL.

The CDR3: CASSLETAYGYTF. In DNA form, the CDR3 reads TGTGCCAGCAGCTTGGAGACAGCATATGGCTACACCTTC. The rearrangement uses TRBV5-6 and TRBJ1-2, with D tentatively TRBD1 (5 bases). With 0 bases removed from V and 5 bases from J, the gap between germline ends came to 8 bases. The CDR3 totals 13 residues. Germline V gene sequence: CDR1 SGHDT, CDR2 YYEEEE.

The chain is built from TRBV19 and TRBJ2-1; 13 bases map to TRBD2. The length of the CDR3 is 16 residues. V lost 6 bases and J lost 5; bases outside the gene matches: 7. Germline loops: CDR1 LNHDA, CDR2 SQIVND (reference sequence). The CDR3 DNA sequence: TGTGCCAGTAGCACACAGGGACTAGCGGGAAACAATGAGCAGTTCTTC. As protein: CASSTQGLAGNNEQFF.

A few counts support this clone. The gene calls are TRBV4-1 and TRBJ2-7, with D possibly matching TRBD1 (6 bases). The CDR3 has 16 amino acids. V was pared by 6 bases and J by 4 bases, with 22 bases between. From germline, CDR1 is MGHRA and CDR2 YSYEKL. This CDR3 is CASSQGLAREFYEQYF. Written as DNA, the CDR3 is TGCGCCAGCAGTCAGGGGTTGGCTAGGGAGTTTTACGAGCAGTACTTC.

V gene TRBV30 combines with J gene TRBJ1-3; 7 positions agree with TRBD1. V dropped 3 bases and J dropped 0; count of bases not matched to a gene: 11. The germline V gene encodes CDR1 GTSNPN and CDR2 SVGIG (reference sequence). This CDR3 spans 17 amino acids. The CDR3 bases are TGTGCCTGGAGAAACGGACAGGAGTATACCTCTGGAAACACCATATATTTT. Translated, it gives CAWRNGQEYTSGNTIYF.

This clone came up a few times. J is TRBJ2-7 and V is TRBV5-1; 7 bases match TRBD1. Germline V lookup: CDR1 SGHRS, CDR2 YFSETQ. The CDR3 is 15 residues long. J gave up 2 bases and V 4 bases, and 9 bases lay outside the gene matches. The CDR3, as DNA: TGCGCCAGCAGCCCCAGACAGGGAGACCCCTACGAGCAGTACTTC. It translates to CASSPRQGDPYEQYF.

The chain is built from TRBV10-1 and TRBJ2-1, with D possibly TRBD1 on 5 matching bases. Trimming pared 5 bases from V and 2 bases from J, leaving 13 bases between. Germline V gene lookup returns CDR1 WNHNN and CDR2 SYGVQD (reference sequence). CDR3 length equals 15 residues. The CDR3 protein is CASSCGQGTYNEQFF. CDR3 DNA sequence: TGCGCCAGCAGTTGTGGGCAGGGAACCTACAATGAGCAGTTCTTC.

The chain combines TRBV6-6 with TRBJ2-1; no reliable D call. This CDR3 is 13 amino acids long. The V gene's germline CDR1 is MNHNY and CDR2 SVGAGI (reference sequence). The V and J ends lost 0 bases and 6 bases respectively, with 6 bases between them. This CDR3 reads CASSYSTVNEQFF. The CDR3 DNA follows: TGTGCCAGCAGTTACTCGACGGTCAATGAGCAGTTCTTC.

The rearrangement links TRBV7-2 to TRBJ1-1; 8 bases align to TRBD1. J was trimmed by 10 bases and V by 5 bases; bases with no gene match: 9. CDR3 length equals 13 residues. The germline CDR1 and CDR2 sequences are SGHTA and FQGNSA. The CDR3 loop is CASSLSGQGAAFF. The CDR3 coding sequence is TGTGCCAGCAGCCTTTCTGGACAGGGTGCAGCTTTCTTT.

The V gene is TRBV19, the J gene TRBJ1-5; the match to TRBD1 covers 8 bases. Germline V lookup: CDR1 LNHDA, CDR2 SQIVND (reference sequence). Trimming took 5 bases from V and 11 from J; bases not matched to a gene: 14. The CDR3 is made up of 15 amino acids. CDR3 nucleotide sequence: TGTGCCAGTAGTGCCGCAGGGGGCGGGAATGGGGCCCAGCATTTT. Amino acid sequence: CASSAAGGGNGAQHF.

The V gene is TRBV2, the J gene TRBJ2-7, with 13 positions matching TRBD2. The germline CDR1 and CDR2 sequences are SNHLY and FYNNEI. V lost 7 bases, J lost 2 bases, and 14 bases stayed unmatched. The CDR3 loop spans 18 amino acids. CDR3 sequence: CASTLGLAGVIVTYEQYF. DNA of the CDR3: TGTGCCAGCACCCTCGGACTAGCGGGAGTCATAGTAACCTACGAGCAGTACTTC.

This chain connects TRBV11-3 to TRBJ1-4; perhaps TRBD1 as D (6 bases). V was clipped by 1 base and J by 7 bases, with 13 bases between them. The germline gives CDR1 SGHNT, CDR2 YENEEA. This CDR3 is built from 15 residues. The CDR3 loop reads CASSLVGGYGEKLFF. As DNA, the CDR3 is TGTGCCAGCAGCTTAGTGGGGGGCTATGGTGAAAAACTGTTTTTT.

Turning to this clone: Other nucleotide sequences in the sample specify the same CDR3. This chain links TRBV9 with TRBJ2-7; D uncertain. Germline values: CDR1 SGDLS, CDR2 YYNGEE. CDR3 length: 13 residues. V was clipped by 4 bases and J by 5 bases, with 13 bases between them. DNA of the CDR3: TGTGCCAGCAGCCAAGTCAATGGGAACGAGCAGTACTTC. This gives the protein CASSQVNGNEQYF. Full variable domain (outside the CDR3, taken from reference TRBV9 and TRBJ2-7): DSGVTQTPKHLITATGQRVTLRCSPRSGDLSVYWYQQSLDQGLQFLIQYYNGEERAKGNILERFSAQQFPDLHSELNLSSLELGDSALYFCASSQVNGNEQYFGPGTRLTVT.

V usage is TRBV30 and J usage is TRBJ2-7; TRBD1 matches at 7 bases. The CDR3 length is 11 residues. J gave up 7 bases and V 4 bases, and 4 bases lay outside the gene matches. Germline-derived CDR1 and CDR2 are GTSNPN and SVGIG (reference sequence). CDR3: CAWIDRVEQYF. The CDR3 nucleotides are TGTGCCTGGATAGACAGGGTGGAGCAGTACTTC. The entire variable domain, with the rest obtained from reference TRBV30 and TRBJ2-7, is as follows: SQTIHQWPATLVQPVGSPLSLECTVEGTSNPNLYWYRQAAGRGLQLLFYSVGIGQISSEVPQNLSASRPQDRQFILSSKKLLLSDSGFYLCAWIDRVEQYFGPGTRLTVT.